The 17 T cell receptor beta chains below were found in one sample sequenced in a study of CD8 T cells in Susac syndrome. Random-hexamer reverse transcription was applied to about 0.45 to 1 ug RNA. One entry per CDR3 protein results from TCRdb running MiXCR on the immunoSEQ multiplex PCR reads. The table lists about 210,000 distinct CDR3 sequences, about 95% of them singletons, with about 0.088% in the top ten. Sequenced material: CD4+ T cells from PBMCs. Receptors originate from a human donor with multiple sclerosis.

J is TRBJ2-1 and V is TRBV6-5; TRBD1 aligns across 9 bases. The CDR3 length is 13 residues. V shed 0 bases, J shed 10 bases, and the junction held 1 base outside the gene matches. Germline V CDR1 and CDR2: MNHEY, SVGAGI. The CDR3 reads CASSYSTGGEQFF. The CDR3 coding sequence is TGTGCCAGCAGTTACTCGACAGGGGGAGAGCAGTTCTTC.

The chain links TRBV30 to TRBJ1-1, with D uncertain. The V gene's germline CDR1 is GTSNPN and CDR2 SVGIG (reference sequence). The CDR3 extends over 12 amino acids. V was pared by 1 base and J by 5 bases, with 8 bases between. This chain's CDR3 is CAWSGGWTEAFF. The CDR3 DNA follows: TGTGCCTGGAGTGGGGGTTGGACTGAAGCTTTCTTT.

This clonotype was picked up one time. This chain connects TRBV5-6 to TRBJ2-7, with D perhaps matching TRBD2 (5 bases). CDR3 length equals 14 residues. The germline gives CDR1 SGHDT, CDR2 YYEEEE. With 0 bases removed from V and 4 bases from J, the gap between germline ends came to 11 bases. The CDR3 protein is CASSLETGMYEQYF. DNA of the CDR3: TGTGCCAGCAGCTTGGAAACGGGAATGTACGAGCAGTACTTC.

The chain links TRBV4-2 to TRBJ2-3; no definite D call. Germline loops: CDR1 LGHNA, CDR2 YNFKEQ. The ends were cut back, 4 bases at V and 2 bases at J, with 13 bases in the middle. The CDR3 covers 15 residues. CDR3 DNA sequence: TGTGCCAGCAGCCCTACAGCTCGGTCCACAGATACGCAGTATTTT. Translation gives CASSPTARSTDTQYF.

The CDR3 DNA follows: TGCAGCGTTGGCCCCTCGGCCCGGACCACCTACAATGAGCAGTTCTTC. This codes for CSVGPSARTTYNEQFF. The chain uses TRBV29-1 and TRBJ2-1; D remains ambiguous. Trimming removed 4 bases at V and 2 bases at J, with 18 bases between. Per germline, CDR1 SQVTM and CDR2 ANQGSEA. The CDR3 extends over 16 amino acids.

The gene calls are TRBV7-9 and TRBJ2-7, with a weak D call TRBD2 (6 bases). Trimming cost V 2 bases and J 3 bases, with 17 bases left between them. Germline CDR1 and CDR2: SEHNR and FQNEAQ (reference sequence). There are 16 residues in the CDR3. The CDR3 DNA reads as TGTGCCAGCAGCTTACCCCGACTGGGGGGTGGCTACGAGCAGTACTTC. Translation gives CASSLPRLGGGYEQYF.

CDR3 coding DNA: TGCGCCAGCAGCAGGGGTGGGGACTCCTACGAGCAGTACTTC. Its translation: CASSRGGDSYEQYF. V and J are TRBV5-1 and TRBJ2-7; a weak D match, TRBD1 (5 bases). V lost 4 bases and J 0 bases, leaving 11 bases between the germline ends. The germline gives CDR1 SGHRS, CDR2 YFSETQ. The CDR3 sequence is 14 residues long.

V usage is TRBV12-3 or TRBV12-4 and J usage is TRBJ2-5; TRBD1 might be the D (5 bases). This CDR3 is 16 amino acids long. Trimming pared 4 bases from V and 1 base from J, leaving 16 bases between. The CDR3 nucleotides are TGTGCCAGCAGTTCCAATGAGCAGGGCCCCCAAGAGACCCAGTACTTC. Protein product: CASSSNEQGPQETQYF.

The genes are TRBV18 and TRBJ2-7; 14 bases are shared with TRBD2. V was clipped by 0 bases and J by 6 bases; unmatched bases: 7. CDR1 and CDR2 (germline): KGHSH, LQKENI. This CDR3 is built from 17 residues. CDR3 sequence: CASSPPGLAGASGEQYF. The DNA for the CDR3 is TGTGCCAGCTCACCACCGGGACTAGCGGGAGCTTCGGGCGAGCAGTACTTC.

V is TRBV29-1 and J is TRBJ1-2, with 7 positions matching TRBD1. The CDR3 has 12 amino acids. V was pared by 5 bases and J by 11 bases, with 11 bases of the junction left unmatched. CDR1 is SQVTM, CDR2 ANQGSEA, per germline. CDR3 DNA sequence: TGCAGCGTTTCCGGGACAGCCGAAGAATACACCTTC. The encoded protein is CSVSGTAEEYTF.

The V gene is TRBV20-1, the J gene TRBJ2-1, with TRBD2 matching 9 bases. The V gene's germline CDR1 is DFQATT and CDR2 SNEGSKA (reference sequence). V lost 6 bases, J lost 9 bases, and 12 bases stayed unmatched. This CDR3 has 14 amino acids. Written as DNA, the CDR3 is TGCAGTGCCCCAAAAGGGAGTAGCGGGAGTGAGCAGTTCTTC. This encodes CSAPKGSSGSEQFF.

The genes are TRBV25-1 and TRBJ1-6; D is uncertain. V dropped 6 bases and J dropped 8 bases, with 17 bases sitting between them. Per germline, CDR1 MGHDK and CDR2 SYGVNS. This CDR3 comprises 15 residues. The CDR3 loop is CASRYSVGSDSPLHF. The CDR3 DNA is TGTGCCAGCAGATACAGCGTGGGTTCGGATTCACCCCTCCACTTT. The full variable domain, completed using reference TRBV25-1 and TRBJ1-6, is EADIYQTPRYLVIGTGKKITLECSQTMGHDKMYWYQQDPGMELHLIHYSYGVNSTEKGDLSSESTVSRIRTEHFPLTLESARPSHTSQYLCASRYSVGSDSPLHFGNGTRLTVT.

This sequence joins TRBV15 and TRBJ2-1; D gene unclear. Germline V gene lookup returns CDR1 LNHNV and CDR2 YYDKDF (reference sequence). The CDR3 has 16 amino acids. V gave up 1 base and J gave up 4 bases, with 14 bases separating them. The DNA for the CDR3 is TGTGCCACCAGCAGAGTTTCAGGAGTCTCTTACAATGAGCAGTTCTTC. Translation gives CATSRVSGVSYNEQFF. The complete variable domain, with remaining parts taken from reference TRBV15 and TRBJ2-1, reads DAMVIQNPRYQVTQFGKPVTLSCSQTLNHNVMYWYQQKSSQAPKLLFHYYDKDFNNEADTPDNFQSRRPNTSFCFLDIRSPGLGDTAMYLCATSRVSGVSYNEQFFGPGTRLTVL.

The CDR3 bases are TGTGCCAGCAGTCAGGGAGGGGAGCAGTACTTC. It yields the protein CASSQGGEQYF. The chain carries TRBV6-5 and TRBJ2-7, with 7 bases fitting TRBD2. J gave up 7 bases and V 5 bases, and 2 bases lay outside the gene matches. The CDR3 covers 11 residues. Looked up from germline, CDR1 is MNHEY and CDR2 is SVGAGI.

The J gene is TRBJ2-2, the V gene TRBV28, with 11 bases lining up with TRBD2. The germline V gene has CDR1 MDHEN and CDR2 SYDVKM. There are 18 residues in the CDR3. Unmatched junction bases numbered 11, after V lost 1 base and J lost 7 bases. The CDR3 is CASSLFSFLAGGGGELFF. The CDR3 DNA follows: TGTGCCAGCAGTTTATTTTCGTTTCTAGCGGGAGGTGGCGGGGAGCTGTTTTTT.

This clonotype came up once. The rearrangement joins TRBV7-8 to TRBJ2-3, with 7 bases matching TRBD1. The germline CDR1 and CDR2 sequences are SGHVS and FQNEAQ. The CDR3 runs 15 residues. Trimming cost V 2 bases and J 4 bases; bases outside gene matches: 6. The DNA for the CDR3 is TGTGCCAGCAGCTTAAAGGACAGGCGCCCAGATACGCAGTATTTT. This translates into CASSLKDRRPDTQYF.

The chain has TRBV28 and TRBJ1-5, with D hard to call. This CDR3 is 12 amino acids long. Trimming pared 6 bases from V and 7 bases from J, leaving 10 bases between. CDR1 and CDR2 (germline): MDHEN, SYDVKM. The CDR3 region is CASRAVGQPQHF. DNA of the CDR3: TGTGCCAGCAGGGCCGTGGGCCAGCCCCAGCATTTT.